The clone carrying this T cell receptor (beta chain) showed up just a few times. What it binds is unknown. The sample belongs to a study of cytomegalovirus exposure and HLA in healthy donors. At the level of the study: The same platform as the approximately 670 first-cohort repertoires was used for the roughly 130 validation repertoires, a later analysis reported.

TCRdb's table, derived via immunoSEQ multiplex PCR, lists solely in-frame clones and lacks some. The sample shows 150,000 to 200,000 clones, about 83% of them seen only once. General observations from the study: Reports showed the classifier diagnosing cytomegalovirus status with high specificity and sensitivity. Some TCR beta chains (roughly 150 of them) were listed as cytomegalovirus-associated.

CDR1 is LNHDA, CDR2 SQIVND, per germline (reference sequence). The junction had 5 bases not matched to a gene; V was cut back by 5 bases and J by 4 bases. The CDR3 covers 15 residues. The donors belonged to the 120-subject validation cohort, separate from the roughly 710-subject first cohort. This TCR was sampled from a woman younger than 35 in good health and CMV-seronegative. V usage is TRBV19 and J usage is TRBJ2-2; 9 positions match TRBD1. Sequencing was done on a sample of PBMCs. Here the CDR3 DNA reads TGTGCCAGTAGTTCCGGGACAGGGAGCACCGGGGAGCTGTTTTTT. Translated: CASSSGTGSTGELFF.